This TCR beta chain was recovered during a study of blood T cell repertoires in COVID-19. Study-wide context: Sources were T cells, B-cell-depleted T cells, or PBMCs; the material itself was cDNA or gDNA.

From germline, CDR1 is MNHEY and CDR2 SVGAGI. The CDR3 contains 13 residues. V dropped 5 bases and J dropped 3 bases, with 10 bases sitting between them. Adults between about 18 and 89 years of age took part from 24 US areas. Exposed enrollees had met someone with a PCR-confirmed or clinician-diagnosed COVID-19 case at some point within the 2 weeks before study entry. Sequencing used immunoSEQ multiplex PCR; TCRdb keeps in-frame clones, though not all of them. This sample has 290,000 or so clones, with approximately 80% found just once. The sequencing input was PBMCs or T cells enriched from blood (not recorded which). This chain links TRBV6-5 with TRBJ1-2, with D hard to call. The sequence derives from a man aged 35-49 years who had been exposed to COVID-19. DNA of the CDR3: TGTGCCAGCAGTCCTACAGAGTACTATGGCTACACCTTC. This translates into CASSPTEYYGYTF.